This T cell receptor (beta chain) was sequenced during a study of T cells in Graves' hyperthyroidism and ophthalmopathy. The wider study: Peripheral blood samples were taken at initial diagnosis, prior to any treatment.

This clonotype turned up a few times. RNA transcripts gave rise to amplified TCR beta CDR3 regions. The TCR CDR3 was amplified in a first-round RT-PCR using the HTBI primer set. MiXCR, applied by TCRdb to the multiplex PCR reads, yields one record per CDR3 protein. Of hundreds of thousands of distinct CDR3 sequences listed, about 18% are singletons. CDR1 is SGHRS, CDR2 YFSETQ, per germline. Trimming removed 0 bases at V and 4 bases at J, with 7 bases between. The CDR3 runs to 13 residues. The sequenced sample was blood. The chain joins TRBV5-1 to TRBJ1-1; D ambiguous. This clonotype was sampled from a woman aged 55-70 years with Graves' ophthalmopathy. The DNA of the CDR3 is TGCGCCAGCAGCTTGGGACTGTTCACTGAAGCTTTCTTT. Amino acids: CASSLGLFTEAFF.